The entry that follows covers one TCR beta chain sequence. The antigen remains unidentified. The data stem from a study of T cell repertoires in cytomegalovirus infection. TCRdb reanalysed the reads using MiXCR and keeps one entry per CDR3 protein. This table has hundreds of thousands of distinct CDR3 sequences, around a third appearing once. The CDR3 sequence is 16 residues long. Germline loops: CDR1 ENHRY, CDR2 SYGVKD. The V and J ends lost 0 bases and 2 bases, in that order; junction bases with no gene match: 2. The chain has TRBV10-3 and TRBJ2-3; TRBD2 aligns across 10 bases. The receptor's source is a human donor in good health (CMV status not recorded). Some clones in this sample may be carry-over from other donors' samples. The material sequenced was cultured CD8+ T cells from PBMCs, taken from culture after CMV antigen stimulation. Here the CDR3 reads CAISESLAGATDTQYF. The CDR3 DNA reads TGTGCCATCAGTGAGTCCCTAGCGGGGGCCACAGATACGCAGTATTTT.